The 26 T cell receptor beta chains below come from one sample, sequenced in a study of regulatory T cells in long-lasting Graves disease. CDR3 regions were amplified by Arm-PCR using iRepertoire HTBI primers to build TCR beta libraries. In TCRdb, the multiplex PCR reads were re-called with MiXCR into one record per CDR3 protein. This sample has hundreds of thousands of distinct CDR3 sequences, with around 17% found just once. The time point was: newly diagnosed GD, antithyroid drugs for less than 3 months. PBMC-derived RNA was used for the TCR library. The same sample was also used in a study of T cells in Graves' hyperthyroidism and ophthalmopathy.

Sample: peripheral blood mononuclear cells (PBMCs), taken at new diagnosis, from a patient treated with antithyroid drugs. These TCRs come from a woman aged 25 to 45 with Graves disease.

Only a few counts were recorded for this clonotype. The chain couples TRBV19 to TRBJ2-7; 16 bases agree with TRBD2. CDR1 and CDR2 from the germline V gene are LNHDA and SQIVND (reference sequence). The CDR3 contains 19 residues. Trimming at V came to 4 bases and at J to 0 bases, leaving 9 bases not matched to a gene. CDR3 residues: CASSRTGLAGGIDSYEQYF. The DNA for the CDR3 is TGTGCCAGTAGTAGAACGGGACTAGCGGGAGGGATAGACTCCTACGAGCAGTACTTC.

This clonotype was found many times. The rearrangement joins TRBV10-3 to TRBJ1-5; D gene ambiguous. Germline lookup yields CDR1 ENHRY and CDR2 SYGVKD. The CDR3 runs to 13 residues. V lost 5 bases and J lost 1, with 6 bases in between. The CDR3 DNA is TGTGCCATCAGTAGGGAAAGCAATCAGCCCCAGCATTTT. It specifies CAISRESNQPQHF.

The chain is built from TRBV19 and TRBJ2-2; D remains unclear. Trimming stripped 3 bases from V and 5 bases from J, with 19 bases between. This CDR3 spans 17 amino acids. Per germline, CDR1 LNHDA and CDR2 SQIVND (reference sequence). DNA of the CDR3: TGTGCCAGTAGTATCTTCTCCAGTATGGGGAAAACCGGGGAGCTGTTTTTT. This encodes CASSIFSSMGKTGELFF.

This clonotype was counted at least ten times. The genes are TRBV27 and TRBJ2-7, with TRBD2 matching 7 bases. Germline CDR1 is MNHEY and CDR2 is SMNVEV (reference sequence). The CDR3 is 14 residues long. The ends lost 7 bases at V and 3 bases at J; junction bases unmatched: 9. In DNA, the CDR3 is TGTGCCAGCATGGGCGGGAGCGTGCGCTACGAGCAGTACTTC. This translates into CASMGGSVRYEQYF.

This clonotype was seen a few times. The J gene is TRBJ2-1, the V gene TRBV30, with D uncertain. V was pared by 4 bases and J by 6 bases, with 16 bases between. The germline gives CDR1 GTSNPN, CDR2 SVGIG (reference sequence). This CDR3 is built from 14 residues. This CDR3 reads CAWMAGFGFNEQFF. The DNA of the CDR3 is TGTGCCTGGATGGCTGGGTTTGGTTTCAATGAGCAGTTCTTC.

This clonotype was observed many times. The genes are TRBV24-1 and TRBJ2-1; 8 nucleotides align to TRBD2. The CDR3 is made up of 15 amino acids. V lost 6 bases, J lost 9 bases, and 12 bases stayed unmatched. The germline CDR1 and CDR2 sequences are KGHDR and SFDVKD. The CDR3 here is CATSPASRGAGEQFF. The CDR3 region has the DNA TGTGCCACCAGTCCCGCCTCGCGGGGGGCGGGTGAGCAGTTCTTC.

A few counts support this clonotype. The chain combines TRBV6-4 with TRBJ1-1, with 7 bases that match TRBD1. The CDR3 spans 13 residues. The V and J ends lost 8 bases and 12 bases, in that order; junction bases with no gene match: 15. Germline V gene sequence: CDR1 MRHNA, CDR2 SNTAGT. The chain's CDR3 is CASRESVGTVPFF. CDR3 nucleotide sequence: TGTGCCAGCCGGGAAAGTGTCGGGACAGTTCCTTTCTTT.

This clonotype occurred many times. CDR3 protein: CASRTGTGSTDTQYF. The DNA of the CDR3 is TGTGCCAGCCGCACCGGGACAGGGAGCACAGATACGCAGTATTTT. The chain joins TRBV2 to TRBJ2-3, with 9 bases matching TRBD1. CDR3 size: 15 residues. V dropped 8 bases and J dropped 0; count of bases not matched to a gene: 6. CDR1 SNHLY and CDR2 FYNNEI come from the germline V gene.

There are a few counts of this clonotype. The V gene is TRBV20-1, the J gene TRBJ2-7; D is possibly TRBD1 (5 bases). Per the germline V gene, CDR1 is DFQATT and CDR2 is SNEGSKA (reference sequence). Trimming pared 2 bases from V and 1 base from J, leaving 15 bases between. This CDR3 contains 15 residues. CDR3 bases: TGCAGTGCTAGAATATGGGGCGGAGAATCCTACGAGCAGTACTTC. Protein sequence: CSARIWGGESYEQYF.

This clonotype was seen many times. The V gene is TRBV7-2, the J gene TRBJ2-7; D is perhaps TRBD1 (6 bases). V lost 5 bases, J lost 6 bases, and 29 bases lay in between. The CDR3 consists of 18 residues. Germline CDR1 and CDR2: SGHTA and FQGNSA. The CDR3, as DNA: TGTGCCAGCAGCCACCAACCCCGGACAGTACGCCAAGGGCTCGAGCAGTACTTC. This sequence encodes CASSHQPRTVRQGLEQYF.

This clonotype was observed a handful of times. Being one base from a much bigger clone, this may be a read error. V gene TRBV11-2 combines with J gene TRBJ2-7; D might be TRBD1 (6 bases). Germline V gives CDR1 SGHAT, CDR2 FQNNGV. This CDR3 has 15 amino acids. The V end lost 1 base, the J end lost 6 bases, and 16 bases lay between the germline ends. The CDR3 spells CASSLVPGTPCEQYF. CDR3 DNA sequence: TGTGCCAGCAGCTTAGTCCCCGGGACACCCTGCGAGCAGTACTTC.

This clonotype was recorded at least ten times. The CDR3 nucleotides are TGCAGTGCTACGACAGGGACAGGGGGCACAGATACGCAGTATTTT. It codes for CSATTGTGGTDTQYF. V gene TRBV20-1 combines with J gene TRBJ2-3; 10 bases align to TRBD1. Germline V CDR1 and CDR2: DFQATT, SNEGSKA (reference sequence). This CDR3 comprises 15 residues. The junction had 5 bases not matched to a gene; V was cut back by 4 bases and J by 1 base.

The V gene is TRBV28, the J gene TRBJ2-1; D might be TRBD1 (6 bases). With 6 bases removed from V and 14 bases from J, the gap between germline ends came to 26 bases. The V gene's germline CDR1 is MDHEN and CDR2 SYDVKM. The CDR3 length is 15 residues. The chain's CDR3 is CASSIGQRLPKSEFF. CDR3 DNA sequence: TGTGCCAGCAGCATTGGACAGCGACTACCTAAAAGCGAGTTCTTC. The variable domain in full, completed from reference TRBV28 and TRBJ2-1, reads DVKVTQSSRYLVKRTGEKVFLECVQDMDHENMFWYRQDPGLGLRLIYFSYDVKMKEKGDIPEGYSVSREKKERFSLILESASTNQTSMYLCASSIGQRLPKSEFFGPGTRLTVL.

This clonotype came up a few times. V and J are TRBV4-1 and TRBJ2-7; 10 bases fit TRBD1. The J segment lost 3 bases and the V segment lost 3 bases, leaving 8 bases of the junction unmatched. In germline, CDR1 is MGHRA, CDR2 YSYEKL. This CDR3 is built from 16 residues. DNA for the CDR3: TGCGCCAGCAGCCAGGCTCTGGGACAGGGGAACTACGAGCAGTACTTC. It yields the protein CASSQALGQGNYEQYF.

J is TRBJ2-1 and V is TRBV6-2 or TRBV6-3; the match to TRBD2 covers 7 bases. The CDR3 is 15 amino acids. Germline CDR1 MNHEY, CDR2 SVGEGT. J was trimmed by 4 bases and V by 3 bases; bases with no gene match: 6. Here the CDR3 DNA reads TGTGCCAGCAGTTATGGCGGGAGCTTTTACAATGAGCAGTTCTTC. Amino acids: CASSYGGSFYNEQFF.

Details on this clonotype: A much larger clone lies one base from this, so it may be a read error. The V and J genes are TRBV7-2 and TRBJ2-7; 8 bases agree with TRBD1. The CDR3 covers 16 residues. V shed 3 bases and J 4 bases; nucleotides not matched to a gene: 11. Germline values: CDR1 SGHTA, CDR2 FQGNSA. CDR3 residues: CASSFSGRGPPYEQYF. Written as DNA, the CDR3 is TGTGCCAGCAGCTTTAGCGGCAGGGGGCCGCCATACGAGCAGTACTTC.

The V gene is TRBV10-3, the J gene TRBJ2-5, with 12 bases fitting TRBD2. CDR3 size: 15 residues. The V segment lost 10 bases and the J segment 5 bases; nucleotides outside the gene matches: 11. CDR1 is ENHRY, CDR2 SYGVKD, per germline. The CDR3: CATSSGRAEGETQYF. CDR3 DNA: TGTGCCACGTCTAGCGGGAGGGCAGAAGGGGAGACCCAGTACTTC.

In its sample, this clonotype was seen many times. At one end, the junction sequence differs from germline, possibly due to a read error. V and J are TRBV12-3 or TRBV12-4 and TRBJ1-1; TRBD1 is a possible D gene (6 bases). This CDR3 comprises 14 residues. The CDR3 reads CSSRTDSLNTEAFF. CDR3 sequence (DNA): TGTTCCAGCAGAACGGACAGTCTGAACACTGAAGCTTTCTTT.

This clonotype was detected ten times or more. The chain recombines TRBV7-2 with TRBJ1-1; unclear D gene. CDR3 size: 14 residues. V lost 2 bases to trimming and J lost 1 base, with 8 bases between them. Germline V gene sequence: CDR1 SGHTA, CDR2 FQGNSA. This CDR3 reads CASSLFGPNTEAFF. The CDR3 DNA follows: TGTGCCAGCAGCTTATTCGGGCCGAACACTGAAGCTTTCTTT.

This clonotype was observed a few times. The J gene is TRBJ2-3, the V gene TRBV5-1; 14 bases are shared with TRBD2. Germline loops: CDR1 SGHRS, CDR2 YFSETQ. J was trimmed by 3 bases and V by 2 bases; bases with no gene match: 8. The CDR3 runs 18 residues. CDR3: CASSLIPGLAGATDTQYF. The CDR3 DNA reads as TGCGCCAGCAGCTTAATACCGGGACTAGCGGGAGCAACAGATACGCAGTATTTT.

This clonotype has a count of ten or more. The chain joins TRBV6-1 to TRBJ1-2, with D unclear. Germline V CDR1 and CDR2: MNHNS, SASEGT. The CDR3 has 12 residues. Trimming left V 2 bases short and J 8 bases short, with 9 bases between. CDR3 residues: CASSELRWGYTF. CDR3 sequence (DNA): TGTGCCAGCAGTGAACTTCGGTGGGGCTACACCTTC.

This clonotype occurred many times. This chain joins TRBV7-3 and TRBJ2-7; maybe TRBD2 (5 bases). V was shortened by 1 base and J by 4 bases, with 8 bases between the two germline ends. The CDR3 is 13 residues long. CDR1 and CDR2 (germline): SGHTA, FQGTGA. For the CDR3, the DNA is TGTGCCAGCAGCTTAAACCGGGGATACGAGCAGTACTTC. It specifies CASSLNRGYEQYF.

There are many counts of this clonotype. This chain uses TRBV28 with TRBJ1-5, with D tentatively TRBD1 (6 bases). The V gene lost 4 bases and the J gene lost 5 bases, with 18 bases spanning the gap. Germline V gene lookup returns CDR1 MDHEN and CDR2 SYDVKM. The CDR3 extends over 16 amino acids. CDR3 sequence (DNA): TGTGCCAGCAGTTACGCAGGGGAAGGAGGTTATCAGCCCCAGCATTTT. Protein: CASSYAGEGGYQPQHF.

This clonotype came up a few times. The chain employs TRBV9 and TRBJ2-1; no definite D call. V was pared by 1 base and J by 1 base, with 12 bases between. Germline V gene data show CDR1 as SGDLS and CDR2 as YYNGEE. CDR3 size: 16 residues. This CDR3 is CASSVRPGSSYNEQFF. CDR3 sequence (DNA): TGTGCCAGCAGCGTAAGGCCGGGTTCGTCCTACAATGAGCAGTTCTTC.

The DNA of the CDR3 is TGTGCCACCCGGGAGGGACTAGCGGCCTACTACGAGCAGTACTTC. It codes for CATREGLAAYYEQYF. The chain joins TRBV15 to TRBJ2-7; 11 positions match TRBD2. This CDR3 is 15 amino acids long. V shed 8 bases, J shed 3 bases, and the junction held 9 bases outside the gene matches. Germline-derived CDR1 and CDR2 are LNHNV and YYDKDF (reference sequence).

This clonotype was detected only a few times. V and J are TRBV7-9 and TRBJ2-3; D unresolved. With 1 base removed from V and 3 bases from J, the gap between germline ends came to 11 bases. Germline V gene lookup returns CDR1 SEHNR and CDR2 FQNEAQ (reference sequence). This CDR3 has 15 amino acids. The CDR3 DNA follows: TGTGCCAGCAGCTTAGGTATCGGAAAGACAGATACGCAGTATTTT. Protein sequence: CASSLGIGKTDTQYF.